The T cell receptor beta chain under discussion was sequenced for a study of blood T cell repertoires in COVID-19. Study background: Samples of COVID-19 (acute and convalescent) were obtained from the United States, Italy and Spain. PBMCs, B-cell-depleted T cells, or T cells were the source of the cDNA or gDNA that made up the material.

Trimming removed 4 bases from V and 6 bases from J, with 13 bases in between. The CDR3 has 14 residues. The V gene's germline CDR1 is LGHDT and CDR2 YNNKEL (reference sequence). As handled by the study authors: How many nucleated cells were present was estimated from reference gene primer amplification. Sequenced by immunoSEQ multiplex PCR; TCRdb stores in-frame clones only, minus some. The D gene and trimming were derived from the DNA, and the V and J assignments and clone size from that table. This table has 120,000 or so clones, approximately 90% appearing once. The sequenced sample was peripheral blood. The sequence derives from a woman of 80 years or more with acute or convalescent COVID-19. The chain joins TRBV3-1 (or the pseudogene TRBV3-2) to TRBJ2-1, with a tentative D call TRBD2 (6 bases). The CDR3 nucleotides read TGTGCCAGCAGCCCGTCGGGGGAACGCAATGAGCAGTTCTTC. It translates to CASSPSGERNEQFF.